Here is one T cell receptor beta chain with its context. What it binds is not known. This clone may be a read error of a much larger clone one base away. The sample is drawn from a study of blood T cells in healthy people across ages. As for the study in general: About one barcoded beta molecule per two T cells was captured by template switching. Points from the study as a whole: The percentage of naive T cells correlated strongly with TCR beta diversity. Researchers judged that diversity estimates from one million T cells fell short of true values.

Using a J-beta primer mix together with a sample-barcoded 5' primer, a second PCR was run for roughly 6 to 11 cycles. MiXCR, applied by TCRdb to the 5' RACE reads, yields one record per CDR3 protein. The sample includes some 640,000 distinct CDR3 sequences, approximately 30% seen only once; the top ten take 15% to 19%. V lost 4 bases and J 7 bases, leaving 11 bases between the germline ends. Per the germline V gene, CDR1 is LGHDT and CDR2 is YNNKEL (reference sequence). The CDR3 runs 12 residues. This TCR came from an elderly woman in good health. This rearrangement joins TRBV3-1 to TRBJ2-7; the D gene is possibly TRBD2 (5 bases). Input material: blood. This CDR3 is CASSRPWREQYF. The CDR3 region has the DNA TGTGCCAGCAGCCGCCCCTGGAGGGAGCAGTACTTC.